Sequencing of this T cell receptor (beta chain) was carried out in a study of CXCR3-negative and CXCR3-positive naive CD8 T cells. The sorter processed each CD8+ T cell subset in triplicate at 280,000 or so cells apiece. With respect to this clonotype: No antigen is known for it.

Study-level results: Relative to memory CD8+ cells, whose diversity was much lower, both naive subsets had comparably high diversity. Whereas memory cells differed, naive CXCR3-negative and CXCR3-positive cells shared similar TRBV-TRBJ usage. The study found more hydrophobic TRB CDR3s in CXCR3-positive naive cells than in CXCR3-negative naive cells.

The TRB libraries of cDNA were built by UMI-labeled 5' RACE. TCRdb re-called the 5' RACE reads; every CDR3 protein appears as one record, without DNA. The listing contains under 110,000 distinct CDR3 sequences. CDR3 size: 15 residues. Sample: naive CXCR3+ CD8+ T cells from blood. Subset indicated: CD45RO-CCR7+CD27+CD95- naive CD8+ T cells expressing CXCR3 (TNR3+). The chain recombines TRBV12-3 or TRBV12-4 with TRBJ2-3; TCRdb calls TRBD2, which cannot be checked without DNA. This TCR came from a human donor in good health. Some clones in this sample may be carry-over from other donors' samples. CDR3 amino acids: CAIQATGLAGDTQYF.